A selection of T cell receptor beta chains follows, all from one sample in a study of blood T cell repertoires in COVID-19. Profiling relied on immunoSEQ multiplex PCR, and the TCRdb table lists in-frame clones only, not all of them. Among 250,000 to 300,000 clones listed, about 90% were seen once. The sample comprised PBMCs or T cells enriched from blood (not recorded which). The receptor set was obtained from a human donor in a cohort exposed to, infected with or recovered from COVID-19 (not recorded which). The donor label of this sample is uncertain. CDR3s include the opening cysteine and the closing phenylalanine or tryptophan. D genes are given only for firm matches. Where a row states a size, it is once, few, many or the class of an expanded clone; other rows omit it.

abundance	j_gene	v_gene	d_gene	CDR3aa	CDR3nt
.	TRBJ2-5	TRBV2	TRBD2	CASKAGGGETQYF	TGTGCCAGCAAGGCGGGAGGGGGGGAGACCCAGTACTTC
.	TRBJ1-6	TRBV18	.	CASSPGGNSPLHF	TGTGCCAGCTCACCCGGGGGGAACTCACCCCTCCACTTT
.	TRBJ1-2	TRBV5-4	.	CASSLAVGANYGYTF	TGTGCCAGCAGCTTGGCTGTCGGGGCTAACTATGGCTACACCTTC
.	TRBJ2-3	TRBV5-8	TRBD2	CASSLAGTSVTDTQYF	TGTGCCAGCAGCTTGGCCGGTACTAGCGTAACAGATACGCAGTATTTT
.	TRBJ2-1	TRBV4-3	TRBD1	CASSQDRGTGSNEQFF	TGCGCCAGCAGCCAAGACAGGGGGACAGGGAGTAATGAGCAGTTCTTC
.	TRBJ1-1	TRBV7-9	.	CASSLLGGVPNTEAFF	TGTGCCAGCAGCTTGTTGGGCGGGGTGCCTAACACTGAAGCTTTCTTT
.	TRBJ2-5	TRBV2	.	CASRRDSEETQYF	TGTGCCAGCAGAAGAGACAGCGAAGAGACCCAGTACTTC
.	TRBJ1-3	TRBV18	.	CASSPPGHNSGNTIYF	TGTGCCAGCTCACCACCGGGCCACAACTCTGGAAACACCATATATTTT
.	TRBJ1-4	TRBV5-1	.	CASSLDSRSPWENEKLFF	TGCGCCAGCAGCTTGGATAGCAGGTCCCCCTGGGAGAATGAAAAACTGTTTTTT
once	TRBJ2-1	TRBV7-2	TRBD2	CASSLKAGGTFDEQFF	TGTGCCAGCAGCTTAAAGGCGGGGGGGACCTTCGATGAGCAGTTCTTC